Listed below are T cell receptor beta chains from one sample, sequenced in a study of blood T cell repertoires in COVID-19. Measured with immunoSEQ multiplex PCR; TCRdb has only the in-frame clones, and not every one. The table has about 160,000 clones, roughly 90% seen once. The source material was peripheral blood. Source of these receptors: a man younger than 45 with COVID-19, enrolled during active disease. Each CDR3 is given with its conserved first and last residue. Each record gives: V gene, J gene, clone size, CDR3 protein. A clone size is listed for some rows: how often the clone was seen (once, few, many), or a class if it is expanded.

V: TRBV10-3
J: TRBJ2-1
size: -
CDR3: CAISRESGRDEQFF

V: TRBV30
J: TRBJ1-1
size: -
CDR3: CAWTRTRAEAFF

V: TRBV24-1
J: TRBJ2-1
size: -
CDR3: CATSDPGLAGGSYNEQFF

V: TRBV19
J: TRBJ1-2
size: -
CDR3: CASSGLLSGAQRRTF

V: TRBV5-4
J: TRBJ2-3
size: -
CDR3: CASRGPSTDTQYF

V: TRBV5-5
J: TRBJ1-6
size: -
CDR3: CASSLQGSSNSPLHF

V: TRBV27
J: TRBJ1-6
size: -
CDR3: CASGRWDNSPLHF

V: TRBV19
J: TRBJ1-3
size: -
CDR3: CASSPQASGNTIYF

V: TRBV4-3
J: TRBJ2-3
size: once
CDR3: CASSQGIRGGGEDTQYF

V: TRBV10-3
J: TRBJ2-7
size: -
CDR3: CAISGTAYEQYF

V: TRBV27
J: TRBJ2-1
size: few
CDR3: CASTAYNEQFF

V: TRBV28
J: TRBJ1-1
size: -
CDR3: CASSSGTGNTEAFF

V: TRBV7-2
J: TRBJ1-1
size: -
CDR3: CASSFDRVSEAFF

V: TRBV9
J: TRBJ1-1
size: -
CDR3: CASSTTGVATEAFF

V: TRBV3-1/TRBV3-2
J: TRBJ1-4
size: once
CDR3: CASMGGNGEKLFF